Presented here are 2 T cell receptor beta chains from one specimen sequenced in a study of Ad26.COV2.S vaccination and SARS-CoV-2 variants. Profiled with immunoSEQ multiplex PCR; TCRdb holds only in-frame clones, not every one. Of hundreds of thousands of clones in the sample, 80% to 90% were seen once. Treatment indicated: about 20 received Ad26.COV2.S at low or high dose, single or two shots; 5 received placebo; per-sample allocation not given. Day 63 after the first injection of vaccine or placebo was the sampling time. The material was peripheral blood, obtained in a trial of Ad26.COV2.S vaccine versus placebo. The source of these receptors is a person aged 18 to 59 who received the Ad26.COV2.S COVID-19 vaccine or a placebo.

The J gene is TRBJ1-1, the V gene TRBV7-2, with D unresolved. Trimming cost V 3 bases and J 11 bases, with 19 bases left between them. The CDR3 length is 14 residues. The germline V gene encodes CDR1 SGHTA and CDR2 FQGNSA. The CDR3 DNA reads TGTGCCAGCAGCTTCCAAGGCGGTTCCGGGTGGGCTTTCTTT. Its translation: CASSFQGGSGWAFF. The full variable domain, rest sourced from reference TRBV7-2 and TRBJ1-1, is GAGVSQSPSNKVTEKGKDVELRCDPISGHTALYWYRQSLGQGLEFLIYFQGNSAPDKSGLPSDRFSAERTGGSVSTLTIQRTQQEDSAVYLCASSFQGGSGWAFFGQGTRLTVV.

This rearrangement joins TRBV24-1 to TRBJ2-2; D unresolved. Germline-derived CDR1 and CDR2 are KGHDR and SFDVKD. The CDR3 is 15 residues long. V was trimmed by 4 bases and J by 0 bases, leaving 8 bases between them. The CDR3 DNA sequence: TGTGCCACCAGTGACGGATTCGCGAACACCGGGGAGCTGTTTTTT. Translation gives CATSDGFANTGELFF.